Below, 16 T cell receptor beta chains from the same sample are listed, as sequenced in a study of blood T cell repertoires in COVID-19. TCRdb's table, derived via immunoSEQ multiplex PCR, lists solely in-frame clones and lacks some. This sample has roughly 120,000 clones, with about 90% found just once. Sequenced: peripheral blood. Receptor source: a human donor in a cohort sampled during active COVID-19.

The gene calls are TRBV19 and TRBJ2-1, with 12 bases matching TRBD1. Germline V CDR1 and CDR2: LNHDA, SQIVND (reference sequence). V shed 2 bases, J shed 7 bases, and the junction held 6 bases outside the gene matches. The CDR3 has 16 amino acids. CDR3 in amino acids: CASSIPGQGARNEQFF. The CDR3 coding sequence is TGTGCCAGTAGTATACCGGGACAGGGGGCCAGAAATGAGCAGTTCTTC.

As for this clone: Other DNA sequences in the same sample also yield this CDR3. Here the CDR3 reads CASSQDPNYEQYF. CDR3 nucleotide sequence: TGCGCCAGCAGCCAAGATCCTAATTACGAGCAGTACTTC. This chain connects TRBV4-1 to TRBJ2-7; D gene uncertain. The germline V and J ends were trimmed by 0 bases and 4 bases, with 7 bases remaining between them. CDR1 is MGHRA and CDR2 is YSYEKL in the germline V gene. The CDR3 has 13 residues.

The chain employs TRBV10-1 and TRBJ2-1, with 13 bases that match TRBD2. V was clipped by 6 bases and J by 6 bases; unmatched bases: 2. CDR1 is WNHNN and CDR2 is SYGVQD in the germline V gene (reference sequence). The CDR3 totals 14 residues. The CDR3 reads CASSRTSGGNEQFF. The DNA of the CDR3 is TGCGCCAGCAGCAGGACTAGCGGGGGCAATGAGCAGTTCTTC.

V gene TRBV5-4 combines with J gene TRBJ2-7; 10 bases align to TRBD1. Unmatched junction bases numbered 6, after V lost 4 bases and J lost 2 bases. Germline lookup yields CDR1 SGHNT and CDR2 YYREEE (reference sequence). This CDR3 comprises 15 residues. This CDR3 is CASSPGQGGTYEQYF. In DNA, the CDR3 is TGTGCCAGCAGCCCTGGACAGGGGGGCACCTACGAGCAGTACTTC. The variable domain in full, with the rest retrieved from reference TRBV5-4 and TRBJ2-7, is ETGVTQSPTHLIKTRGQQVTLRCSSQSGHNTVSWYQQALGQGPQFIFQYYREEENGRGNFPPRFSGLQFPNYSSELNVNALELDDSALYLCASSPGQGGTYEQYFGPGTRLTVT.

This clone was picked up one time. The V call is TRBV6-5, the J call TRBJ2-7, with D possibly being TRBD2 (5 bases). Deletions cut 2 bases from V and 0 bases from J, with 11 bases between. This CDR3 is 15 amino acids long. CDR1 and CDR2 (germline): MNHEY, SVGAGI. CDR3 protein: CASSYPREGSYEQYF. The CDR3 bases are TGTGCCAGCAGTTACCCGAGAGAGGGCTCCTACGAGCAGTACTTC.

The chain has TRBV28 and TRBJ1-1, with a tentative D call TRBD1 (6 bases). Germline V CDR1 and CDR2: MDHEN, SYDVKM. The CDR3 sequence is 13 residues long. V lost 5 bases to trimming and J lost 2 bases, with 9 bases between them. CDR3 amino acids: CASSLQGNTEAFF. The CDR3 nucleotides are TGTGCCAGCAGTCTACAGGGAAACACTGAAGCTTTCTTT.

The chain is built from TRBV29-1 and TRBJ2-1; 8 nucleotides match TRBD1. This CDR3 region has 14 residues. The trim removed 4 bases at V and 4 bases at J, leaving 6 bases unmatched. The V gene's germline CDR1 is SQVTM and CDR2 ANQGSEA. CDR3 bases: TGCAGCGTTGGTGGGACAGGAGAATACAATGAGCAGTTCTTC. Its translation is CSVGGTGEYNEQFF.

The chain couples TRBV6-2 or TRBV6-3 to TRBJ1-1; a weak D match, TRBD1 (5 bases). V lost 0 bases to trimming and J lost 2 bases, with 13 bases between them. CDR3 length equals 16 residues. Germline V gives CDR1 MNHEY, CDR2 SVGEGT. CDR3 coding DNA: TGTGCCAGCAGTTACTCGTATGGCAGGGAAAACACTGAAGCTTTCTTT. As protein: CASSYSYGRENTEAFF.

CDR3 sequence: CASSPGQGNYGYTF. Here the CDR3 DNA reads TGTGCCAGCAGCCCGGGACAGGGTAACTATGGCTACACCTTC. This chain joins TRBV5-4 and TRBJ1-2, with 9 bases aligning to TRBD1. Trimming took 4 bases from V and 1 from J; bases not matched to a gene: 2. The germline V gene encodes CDR1 SGHNT and CDR2 YYREEE (reference sequence). The CDR3 has 14 residues. The full variable domain, rest sourced from reference TRBV5-4 and TRBJ1-2, is ETGVTQSPTHLIKTRGQQVTLRCSSQSGHNTVSWYQQALGQGPQFIFQYYREEENGRGNFPPRFSGLQFPNYSSELNVNALELDDSALYLCASSPGQGNYGYTFGSGTRLTVV.

This clone was observed a handful of times. Germline is not matched at one junction end, which may reflect a read error. The chain combines TRBV19 with TRBJ1-6, with D tentatively TRBD1 (6 bases). CDR1 is LNHDA, CDR2 SQIVND, per germline (reference sequence). The CDR3 consists of 14 residues. In DNA form, the CDR3 reads TGTGCCAGTCGTATGGGACAAGATAATTCACCCCTCCACTTT. The encoded protein is CASRMGQDNSPLHF.

The rearrangement uses TRBV6-5 and TRBJ2-1; D gene unclear. Germline CDR1 reads MNHEY; CDR2 reads SVGAGI. V lost 2 bases to trimming and J lost 4 bases, with 12 bases between them. The CDR3 contains 15 residues. CDR3 sequence (DNA): TGTGCCAGCAGTTACGGTTTTTGGCAGTACAATGAGCAGTTCTTC. Translation: CASSYGFWQYNEQFF.

CDR3 sequence: CSARVERGYTF. The DNA for the CDR3 is TGCAGTGCTAGAGTAGAGAGGGGCTACACCTTC. The rearrangement links TRBV20-1 to TRBJ1-2; D is unclear. The CDR3 contains 11 residues. Trimming removed 1 base at V and 8 bases at J, with 8 bases between. CDR1 is DFQATT, CDR2 SNEGSKA, per germline (reference sequence).

The CDR3 spells CASSQDGLRPTGRTF. The CDR3 nucleotides read TGTGCCAGCAGCCAAGATGGGCTCAGACCGACAGGCCGCACCTTC. The chain has TRBV14 and TRBJ1-2, with D perhaps matching TRBD1 (6 bases). Deletions cut 0 bases from V and 13 bases from J, with 21 bases between. Germline CDR1 reads SGHDN; CDR2 reads FVKESK. The CDR3 spans 15 residues. Based on the CDR3 plus reference TRBV14 and TRBJ1-2, the full variable domain is EAGVTQFPSHSVIEKGQTVTLRCDPISGHDNLYWYRRVMGKEIKFLLHFVKESKQDESGMPNNRFLAERTGGTYSTLKVQPAELEDSGVYFCASSQDGLRPTGRTFGSGTRLTVV.

Here the CDR3 reads CASRHAGVGYTF. In DNA form, the CDR3 reads TGCGCCAGCAGACATGCAGGGGTCGGCTACACCTTC. The chain links TRBV23-1 to TRBJ1-2, with a weak D call TRBD1 (6 bases). TRBV23-1 is sorted into the ORF group, with uncertain function. V shed 6 bases and J shed 8 bases, with 13 bases lying between them. The CDR3 length is 12 residues.

This chain links TRBV6-1 with TRBJ2-5, with 10 bases aligning to TRBD2. Germline trimming cut 4 bases from V and 1 base from J; bases unmatched to any gene: 15. Per the germline V gene, CDR1 is MNHNS and CDR2 is SASEGT. The CDR3 is made up of 19 amino acids. CDR3 bases: TGTGCCAGCAGTGGAATCCCAAAACGACTAGCGGGTTTCCAAGAGACCCAGTACTTC. This gives the protein CASSGIPKRLAGFQETQYF.

The rearrangement uses TRBV11-2 and TRBJ2-1, with D perhaps TRBD2 (6 bases). The CDR3 consists of 15 residues. Per germline, CDR1 SGHAT and CDR2 FQNNGV. V gave up 5 bases and J gave up 6 bases, with 17 bases separating them. DNA of the CDR3: TGTGCCAGCAGCCTACCGGGACTTCCTCTCAATGAGCAGTTCTTC. Residues: CASSLPGLPLNEQFF.